These 8 T cell receptor beta chains were sequenced from one sample in a study of identical twins. TCRdb passed the 5' RACE reads through MiXCR, listing each CDR3 protein once. The sample contains a few hundred thousand distinct CDR3 sequences, roughly a tenth of which appear only once. The source material was memory T cells sorted from blood. Receptor source: a man aged 45-65 years in good health.

The sample holds many counts of this clonotype. CDR3 sequence reads: CASSPLFYNEQFF. DNA of the CDR3: TGTGCCAGCAGCCCCCTGTTTTACAATGAGCAGTTCTTC. The chain is built from TRBV5-8 and TRBJ2-1, with D unresolved. V was trimmed by 4 bases and J by 4 bases, leaving 9 bases between them. The CDR3 length is 13 residues. Germline CDR1 and CDR2: SGHTS and YDEGEE.

This clonotype was seen ten or more times. This chain links TRBV29-1 with TRBJ2-2, with D tentatively TRBD1 (5 bases). V lost 5 bases to trimming and J lost 6 bases, with 10 bases between them. Germline loops: CDR1 SQVTM, CDR2 ANQGSEA. The CDR3 totals 12 residues. CDR3 region: CSVLRVAGELFF. The CDR3 DNA follows: TGCAGCGTTCTCAGGGTCGCCGGGGAGCTGTTTTTT.

This clonotype was seen repeatedly, ten times or more. The rearrangement links TRBV3-1 to TRBJ2-7, with D tentatively TRBD2 (6 bases). The V gene's germline CDR1 is LGHDT and CDR2 YNNKEL (reference sequence). Between the trimmed V and J ends, which lost 6 bases and 7 bases, there was a span of 10 bases. CDR3 size: 11 residues. In nucleotides, the CDR3 is TGTGCCAGCAGAGGGGCGGGGGAGCAGTACTTC. This gives the protein CASRGAGEQYF.

This clonotype has a count of ten or more. The chain links TRBV29-1 to TRBJ1-2; D gene ambiguous. Trimming took off 6 bases at V and 4 bases at J, with 6 bases between the two ends. The V gene's germline CDR1 is SQVTM and CDR2 ANQGSEA. The CDR3 consists of 10 residues. The CDR3 is CSVAGYGYTF. The CDR3 bases are TGCAGCGTCGCCGGCTATGGCTACACCTTC.

This clonotype was detected only a few times. The chain combines TRBV7-8 with TRBJ1-5; maybe TRBD1 (6 bases). The length of the CDR3 is 15 residues. Per the germline V gene, CDR1 is SGHVS and CDR2 is FQNEAQ. V lost 1 base to trimming and J lost 4 bases, with 11 bases between them. The CDR3 bases are TGTGCCAGCAGCTTAGGGGGGCGGTCAAATCAGCCCCAGCATTTT. Translated, it gives CASSLGGRSNQPQHF.

This clonotype showed up many times. The chain employs TRBV12-5 and TRBJ2-3; TRBD1 matches at 9 bases. The V gene end was trimmed by 5 bases and the J gene end by 8 bases; junction bases not matched to a gene: 8. The germline V gene encodes CDR1 LGHNT and CDR2 FRNRAP. This CDR3 contains 14 residues. In nucleotides, the CDR3 is TGTGCTAGTGGTCGGACAGGGGAGACGGGTACGCAGTATTTT. Residues: CASGRTGETGTQYF.

A few counts support this clonotype. CDR3 DNA sequence: TGCAGCGTTCGGTCGGCAGGGTCAGGCACTGAAGCTTTCTTT. This sequence encodes CSVRSAGSGTEAFF. V is TRBV29-1 and J is TRBJ1-1, with D possibly matching TRBD1 (5 bases). V was clipped by 5 bases and J by 4 bases, with 17 bases between them. The CDR3 is 14 residues long. CDR1 SQVTM and CDR2 ANQGSEA come from the germline V gene.

The CDR3: CSVRGGRESPSEQYF. CDR3 nucleotides: TGCAGCGTTCGGGGGGGGCGGGAGTCCCCGTCCGAGCAGTACTTC. V is TRBV29-1 and J is TRBJ2-7, with 8 nucleotides matching TRBD2. This CDR3 contains 15 residues. Germline values: CDR1 SQVTM, CDR2 ANQGSEA. With V trimmed by 5 bases and J by 6 bases, 15 bases remained unmatched.